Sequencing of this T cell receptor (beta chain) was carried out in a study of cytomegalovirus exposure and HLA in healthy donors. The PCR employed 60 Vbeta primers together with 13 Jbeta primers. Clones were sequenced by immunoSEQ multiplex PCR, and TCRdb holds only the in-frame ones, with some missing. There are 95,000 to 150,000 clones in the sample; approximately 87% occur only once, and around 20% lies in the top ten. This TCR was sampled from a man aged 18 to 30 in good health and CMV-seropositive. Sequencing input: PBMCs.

CDR3 region: CASSLTSGALDEQFF. Here the CDR3 DNA reads TGTGCCAGCAGCTTAACTAGCGGGGCCCTCGATGAGCAGTTCTTC. The V call is TRBV7-9, the J call TRBJ2-1; 10 bases are shared with TRBD2. Germline V CDR1 and CDR2: SEHNR, FQNEAQ (reference sequence). With 2 bases clipped from V and 8 bases from J, the junction kept 6 bases outside the gene matches. CDR3 length equals 15 residues.